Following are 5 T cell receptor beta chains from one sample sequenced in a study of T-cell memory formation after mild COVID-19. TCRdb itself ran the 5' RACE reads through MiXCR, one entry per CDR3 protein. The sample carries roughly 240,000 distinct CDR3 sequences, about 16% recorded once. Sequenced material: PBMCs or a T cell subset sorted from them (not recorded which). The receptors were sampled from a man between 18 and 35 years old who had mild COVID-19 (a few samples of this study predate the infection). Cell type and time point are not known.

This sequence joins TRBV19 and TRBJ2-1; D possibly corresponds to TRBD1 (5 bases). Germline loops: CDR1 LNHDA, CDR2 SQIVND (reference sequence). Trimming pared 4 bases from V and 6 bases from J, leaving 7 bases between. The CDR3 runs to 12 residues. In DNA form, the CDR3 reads TGTGCCAGTAGTAGACAGAGCAATGAGCAGTTCTTC. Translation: CASSRQSNEQFF.

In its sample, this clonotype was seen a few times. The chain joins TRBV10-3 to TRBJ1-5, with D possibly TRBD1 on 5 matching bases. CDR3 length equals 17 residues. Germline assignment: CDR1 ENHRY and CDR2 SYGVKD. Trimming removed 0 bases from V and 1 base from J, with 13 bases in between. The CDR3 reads CAISESNSGPSNQPQHF. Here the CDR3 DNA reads TGTGCCATCAGTGAGTCGAATTCGGGGCCCAGCAATCAGCCCCAGCATTTT.

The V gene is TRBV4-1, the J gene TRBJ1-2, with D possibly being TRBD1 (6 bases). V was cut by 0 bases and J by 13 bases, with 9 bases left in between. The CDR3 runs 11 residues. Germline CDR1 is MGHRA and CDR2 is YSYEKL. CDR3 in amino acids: CASSQDRTVTF. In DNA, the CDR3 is TGCGCCAGCAGCCAAGATCGGACAGTCACCTTC.

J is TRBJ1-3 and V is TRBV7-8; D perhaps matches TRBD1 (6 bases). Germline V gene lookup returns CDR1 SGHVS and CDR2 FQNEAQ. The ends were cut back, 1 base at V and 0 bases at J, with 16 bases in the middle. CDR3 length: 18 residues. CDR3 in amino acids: CASSLGWGPRRSGNTIYF. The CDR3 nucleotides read TGTGCCAGCAGCTTAGGTTGGGGGCCGCGTCGCTCTGGAAACACCATATATTTT.

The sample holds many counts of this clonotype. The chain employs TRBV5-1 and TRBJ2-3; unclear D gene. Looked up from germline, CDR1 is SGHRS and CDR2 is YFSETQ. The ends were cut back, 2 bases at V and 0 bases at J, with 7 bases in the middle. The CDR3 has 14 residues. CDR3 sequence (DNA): TGCGCCAGCAGCTTCACCCACAGCACAGATACGCAGTATTTT. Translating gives CASSFTHSTDTQYF.